Listed here is a single TCR beta chain. Its antigen is unidentified. This sample was taken from a study of Tregs in tolerant kidney transplant recipients. General study findings and limits: Antigen-driven expansion was suggested because donor-specific Tregs expanded more than all Tregs in tolerant patients.

Germline CDR1 and CDR2: LNHDA and SQIVND (reference sequence). Trimming stripped 1 base from V and 9 bases from J, with 25 bases between. The CDR3 covers 18 residues. Assay: immunoSEQ multiplex PCR; the TCRdb copy retains only in-frame clones and omits some. The sample lists fewer than 65,000 clones; 80% to 90% were seen once. The rearrangement uses TRBV19 and TRBJ1-5; TRBD1 might be the D (5 bases). Sequencing used Tregs from blood, obtained before the transplant. The TCR originated in a human donor who received a combined kidney and bone marrow transplant. The CDR3 DNA reads TGTGCCAGTAGTATAGCTCATCAGACAGCGTCGCTGGTGCGGCCCCAGCATTTT. Translated, it gives CASSIAHQTASLVRPQHF.